The 15 T cell receptor beta chains presented below share a single source sample, sequenced in a study of Tregs in tolerant kidney transplant recipients (dated by TCRdb to the late 2010s). Receptor amplification or capture employed the immunoSEQ multiplex PCR assay. TCRdb re-hosts the immuneACCESS table, in-frame sequences only. Its copies lack some clones; in the studies checked, an unresolved V gene accounts for under half of them, and the cause for the rest is not known. The sample table records more than 90,000 clones; around nine tenths of these occur just once. The ten largest clones represent more than 0.5% of the sample. Sequences were obtained from CD4+ T cells from blood. The receptors originated from a human donor in good health.

The count of this clone is one. The gene calls are TRBV6-5 and TRBJ2-1, with TRBD2 identical over 7 bases. Per the germline V gene, CDR1 is MNHEY and CDR2 is SVGAGI. This CDR3 region has 16 residues. The J segment lost 5 bases and the V segment lost 0 bases, leaving 7 bases of the junction unmatched. The CDR3 loop reads CASSYSRRGMHNEQFF. The CDR3 DNA reads TGTGCCAGCAGTTACTCGCGGCGGGGGATGCACAATGAGCAGTTCTTC.

This clone was detected only a few times. The chain combines TRBV27 with TRBJ2-1; D unresolved. Germline V gives CDR1 MNHEY, CDR2 SMNVEV (reference sequence). Between the trimmed V and J ends, which lost 2 bases and 1 base, there was a span of 9 bases. The CDR3 covers 15 residues. CDR3 loop: CASSLPKGSYNEQFF. The CDR3 DNA reads as TGTGCCAGCAGTTTACCGAAGGGTTCCTACAATGAGCAGTTCTTC.

The chain couples TRBV19 to TRBJ1-2; 7 bases align to TRBD1. The length of the CDR3 is 14 residues. Trimming at V came to 7 bases and at J to 4 bases, leaving 9 bases not matched to a gene. The V gene's germline CDR1 is LNHDA and CDR2 SQIVND (reference sequence). CDR3 in amino acids: CASTRPDRPYGYTF. CDR3 DNA sequence: TGTGCCAGTACCCGCCCGGACAGGCCCTATGGCTACACCTTC. Complete variable domain (other parts from reference TRBV19 and TRBJ1-2): DGGITQSPKYLFRKEGQNVTLSCEQNLNHDAMYWYRQDPGQGLRLIYYSQIVNDFQKGDIAEGYSVSREKKESFPLTVTSAQKNPTAFYLCASTRPDRPYGYTFGSGTRLTVV.

The chain carries TRBV5-6 and TRBJ2-4, with 9 nucleotides matching TRBD2. The CDR3 is 19 amino acids. The junction had 15 bases not matched to a gene; V was cut back by 5 bases and J by 0 bases. CDR1 and CDR2 from the germline V gene are SGHDT and YYEEEE. The CDR3: CASSSGSLAGILAKNIQYF. CDR3 DNA sequence: TGTGCCAGCAGTTCGGGGAGTCTAGCGGGGATACTAGCCAAAAACATTCAGTACTTC.

The rearrangement links TRBV5-1 to TRBJ1-1; TRBD1 matches at 7 bases. Germline V gene sequence: CDR1 SGHRS, CDR2 YFSETQ. This CDR3 spans 15 amino acids. The J segment lost 0 bases and the V segment lost 4 bases, leaving 6 bases of the junction unmatched. CDR3 region: CASSTGDSLNTEAFF. The CDR3 DNA follows: TGCGCCAGCAGCACGGGGGACAGTCTGAACACTGAAGCTTTCTTT.

This chain joins TRBV9 and TRBJ2-3; D call uncertain. The CDR3 consists of 15 residues. Trimming left V 3 bases short and J 7 bases short, with 18 bases between. Germline lookup yields CDR1 SGDLS and CDR2 YYNGEE. The CDR3, as DNA: TGTGCCAGCAGCGCTGCTCTTTATTGGGGAAATACGCAGTATTTT. It is translated as CASSAALYWGNTQYF.

The chain uses TRBV5-1 and TRBJ2-7; maybe TRBD2 (6 bases). CDR1 and CDR2 from the germline V gene are SGHRS and YFSETQ. The CDR3 loop spans 13 amino acids. The V end was cut by 2 bases, the J end by 2 bases, with 8 bases between. The chain's CDR3 is CASSLGGTYEQYF. In DNA, the CDR3 is TGCGCCAGCAGCTTAGGAGGGACCTACGAGCAGTACTTC.

This chain links TRBV6-1 with TRBJ2-7, with 10 bases identical to TRBD2. Per the germline V gene, CDR1 is MNHNS and CDR2 is SASEGT. The CDR3 spans 16 residues. Trimming at V came to 3 bases and at J to 2 bases, leaving 7 bases not matched to a gene. The CDR3 loop is CASSERSGRAAYEQYF. CDR3 nucleotide sequence: TGTGCCAGCAGTGAGAGAAGCGGGAGGGCCGCCTACGAGCAGTACTTC.

The DNA of the CDR3 is TGTGCCAGCAGCTTGGCCCGGGGGGGCACCCTCTCCTACGAGCAGTACTTC. This codes for CASSLARGGTLSYEQYF. V usage is TRBV5-6 and J usage is TRBJ2-7, with 8 nucleotides matching TRBD2. J lost 0 bases, V lost 0 bases, and 8 bases had no gene match. CDR1 is SGHDT, CDR2 YYEEEE, per germline. The CDR3 spans 17 residues.

This rearrangement joins TRBV30 to TRBJ1-2; D gene unclear. There are 12 residues in the CDR3. Trimming took off 4 bases at V and 3 bases at J, with 9 bases between the two ends. The germline V gene encodes CDR1 GTSNPN and CDR2 SVGIG (reference sequence). CDR3 residues: CAWTEQYYGYTF. CDR3 in DNA: TGTGCCTGGACCGAACAGTACTATGGCTACACCTTC.

The rearrangement links TRBV2 to TRBJ1-2; D is ambiguous. V was cut by 4 bases and J by 0 bases, with 12 bases left in between. The CDR3 covers 15 residues. Germline values: CDR1 SNHLY, CDR2 FYNNEI. DNA of the CDR3: TGTGCCAGCAGTGGGAACGGAGGACCTAACTATGGCTACACCTTC. This translates into CASSGNGGPNYGYTF.

This chain connects TRBV4-2 to TRBJ2-7, with 9 bases aligning to TRBD2. The CDR3 contains 18 residues. V dropped 3 bases and J dropped 0; count of bases not matched to a gene: 12. Germline CDR1 LGHNA, CDR2 YNFKEQ. For the CDR3, the DNA is TGTGCCAGCAGCCAGAGGGCGGGAGCGGGAGGCTACTCCTACGAGCAGTACTTC. It is translated as CASSQRAGAGGYSYEQYF.

V and J are TRBV7-9 and TRBJ2-7; TRBD1 agrees at 9 bases. V gave up 9 bases and J gave up 1 base; unmatched junction bases: 4. The germline V gene encodes CDR1 SEHNR and CDR2 FQNEAQ (reference sequence). The CDR3 runs 13 residues. CDR3 DNA sequence: TGTGCCAGAAGGGACAGGGAATCCTACGAGCAGTACTTC. Amino acids: CARRDRESYEQYF. The full variable domain, in which reference TRBV7-9 and TRBJ2-7 provide the parts outside the CDR3, is DTGVSQNPRHKITKRGQNVTFRCDPISEHNRLYWYRQTLGQGPEFLTYFQNEAQLEKSRLLSDRFSAERPKGSFSTLEIQRTEQGDSAMYLCARRDRESYEQYFGPGTRLTVT.

The chain recombines TRBV6-6 with TRBJ1-4; D gene ambiguous. V lost 5 bases and J 8 bases, leaving 15 bases between the germline ends. This CDR3 is 14 amino acids long. Germline values: CDR1 MNHNY, CDR2 SVGAGI (reference sequence). The CDR3 DNA follows: TGTGCCAGCAGTCACACCGGGTCCTTGGAAAAACTGTTTTTT. Translating it yields CASSHTGSLEKLFF.

The chain carries TRBV4-2 and TRBJ2-7; no clear D. The V end lost 0 bases, the J end lost 3 bases, and 3 bases lay between the germline ends. The CDR3 length is 12 residues. Germline V gives CDR1 LGHNA, CDR2 YNFKEQ. CDR3 amino acids: CASSQDRYEQYF. In DNA, the CDR3 is TGTGCCAGCAGCCAAGATCGCTACGAGCAGTACTTC.